This entry lists 4 T cell receptor beta chains sequenced from one sample in a study of blood T cell repertoires in COVID-19. Some clones are missing from TCRdb's copy, which holds only in-frame ones; the method was immunoSEQ multiplex PCR. Among just under 65,000 clones listed, around four fifths were seen once. The source material was peripheral blood. The receptors come from a human donor in a cohort sampled during active COVID-19.

V gene TRBV9 combines with J gene TRBJ2-7; D unresolved. CDR1 and CDR2 (germline): SGDLS, YYNGEE. V dropped 2 bases and J dropped 2 bases, with 11 bases sitting between them. This CDR3 region has 14 residues. CDR3 DNA sequence: TGTGCCAGCAGCGTCCACAGTGAGACCTACGAGCAGTACTTC. Its translation: CASSVHSETYEQYF.

V gene TRBV27 combines with J gene TRBJ2-7; D possibly corresponds to TRBD1 (6 bases). CDR1 is MNHEY, CDR2 SMNVEV, per germline (reference sequence). The CDR3 spans 15 residues. Between the trimmed V and J ends, which lost 0 bases and 2 bases, there was a span of 11 bases. CDR3 sequence: CASSLSPGETYEQYF. In nucleotides, the CDR3 is TGTGCCAGCAGTTTATCGCCAGGGGAAACCTACGAGCAGTACTTC.

The V call is TRBV19, the J call TRBJ1-1; maybe TRBD1 (6 bases). CDR3 length: 14 amino acids. Germline V CDR1 and CDR2: LNHDA, SQIVND (reference sequence). V lost 2 bases, J lost 3 bases, and 10 bases lay in between. The CDR3 DNA sequence: TGTGCCAGTAGTATAAGGGGGACGCACACTGAAGCTTTCTTT. Its protein is CASSIRGTHTEAFF.

The rearrangement links TRBV20-1 to TRBJ1-1; D gene ambiguous. The CDR3 contains 11 residues. The ends were cut back, 6 bases at V and 5 bases at J, with 10 bases in the middle. Germline values: CDR1 DFQATT, CDR2 SNEGSKA (reference sequence). The CDR3 here is CSAKLQTEAFF. The CDR3 DNA sequence: TGCAGTGCCAAGTTACAGACTGAAGCTTTCTTT.